Presented here are 12 T cell receptor beta chains from one specimen sequenced in a study of cytomegalovirus exposure and HLA in healthy donors. 13 Jbeta primers and 60 Vbeta primers were used for the PCR. The repertoire was sequenced with immunoSEQ multiplex PCR; TCRdb's copy has only in-frame clones and lacks some. The sample contains 150,000 or so clones, approximately 83% of which appear only once. Sequenced: PBMCs. The source is a young man in good health and CMV-seropositive.

This chain links TRBV6-5 with TRBJ1-5; 7 bases align to TRBD1. The germline V gene encodes CDR1 MNHEY and CDR2 SVGAGI. The CDR3 extends over 14 amino acids. With V trimmed by 5 bases and J by 3 bases, 4 bases remained unmatched. The CDR3 DNA is TGTGCCAGCAGTGAGACAGGGAACAATCAGCCCCAGCATTTT. This encodes CASSETGNNQPQHF.

This chain links TRBV11-2 with TRBJ2-7, with D possibly matching TRBD2 (6 bases). In germline, CDR1 is SGHAT, CDR2 FQNNGV. The CDR3 extends over 14 amino acids. Trimming pared 1 base from V and 3 bases from J, leaving 10 bases between. CDR3 DNA: TGTGCCAGCAGCTTAGTCGTGGGGGGCTACGAGCAGTACTTC. Translated, it gives CASSLVVGGYEQYF.

Comments on this clone: The conserved phenylalanine or tryptophan is not found at the CDR3 terminus, so this likely reflects a read error. The chain employs TRBV18 and TRBJ1-5; D is undetermined. The CDR3 has 14 residues. Germline CDR1 reads KGHSH; CDR2 reads LQKENI. The V end lost 6 bases, the J end lost 2 bases, and 11 bases lay between the germline ends. Here the CDR3 reads CASSDLLGNQPQHL. CDR3 bases: TGTGCCAGCTCCGACCTCCTGGGCAATCAGCCCCAGCATCTT.

The rearrangement links TRBV19 to TRBJ2-1; perhaps TRBD2 as D (5 bases). V lost 3 bases and J lost 15, with 15 bases in between. The germline V gene has CDR1 LNHDA and CDR2 SQIVND (reference sequence). CDR3 length equals 12 residues. This CDR3 is CASSMGEPRPFF. CDR3 sequence (DNA): TGTGCCAGTAGTATGGGAGAACCTAGACCGTTCTTC.

A word on this clone: Germline is not matched at one junction end, which may reflect a read error. J is TRBJ2-2 and V is TRBV7-7, with unresolved D. Germline V gene data show CDR1 as SSHAT and CDR2 as FNYEAQ (reference sequence). The CDR3 sequence is 12 residues long. The CDR3 loop is CASSSSTGELFF. CDR3 coding DNA: TGTGCTAGCAGCTCGAGCACCGGGGAGCTGTTTTTT.

The chain is built from TRBV9 and TRBJ2-3; weak D call: TRBD1 (5 bases). Germline V lookup: CDR1 SGDLS, CDR2 YYNGEE. The CDR3 sequence is 15 residues long. With 1 base removed from V and 1 base from J, the gap between germline ends came to 10 bases. CDR3 sequence reads: CASSVFQGGTDTQYF. CDR3 nucleotides: TGTGCCAGCAGCGTATTCCAGGGCGGCACAGATACGCAGTATTTT.

The V gene is TRBV21-1, the J gene TRBJ2-2; TRBD2, as called in the table, went unchecked against the DNA. TRBV21-1 is given as a pseudogene. This CDR3 region has 12 residues. CDR3 region: CASSLGTGELFF. The CDR3 DNA follows: TGTGCCAGCAGCCTAGGCACCGGGGAGCTGTTTTTT.

This chain uses TRBV7-8 with TRBJ2-2; D is unclear. The CDR3 is 15 residues long. V lost 7 bases and J lost 0, with 12 bases in between. CDR1 SGHVS and CDR2 FQNEAQ come from the germline V gene. Here the CDR3 DNA reads TGTGCCAGCAAGCCGACAACGACGAACACCGGGGAGCTGTTTTTT. Amino acid sequence: CASKPTTTNTGELFF.

The chain combines TRBV2 with TRBJ2-5; perhaps TRBD1 as D (6 bases). CDR3 length: 11 amino acids. Trimming took off 7 bases at V and 8 bases at J, with 11 bases between the two ends. CDR1 is SNHLY and CDR2 is FYNNEI in the germline V gene. The DNA for the CDR3 is TGTGCCAGCACCCCACAGGGAACCCAGTACTTC. Translated, it gives CASTPQGTQYF. The whole variable domain, remainder taken from reference TRBV2 and TRBJ2-5, is EPEVTQTPSHQVTQMGQEVILRCVPISNHLYFYWYRQILGQKVEFLVSFYNNEISEKSEIFDDQFSVERPDGSNFTLKIRSTKLEDSAMYFCASTPQGTQYFGPGTRLLVL.

This sequence joins TRBV6-5 and TRBJ2-2; D might be TRBD1 (6 bases). V was pared by 6 bases and J by 6 bases, with 11 bases between. The CDR3 is 13 residues long. The germline V gene has CDR1 MNHEY and CDR2 SVGAGI. This CDR3 is CASRLRQAGELFF. CDR3 nucleotide sequence: TGTGCCAGCAGACTTAGACAGGCCGGGGAGCTGTTTTTT.

The chain carries TRBV7-8 and TRBJ2-3; TRBD2 matches 10 bases. V shed 0 bases, J shed 0 bases, and the junction held 3 bases outside the gene matches. The CDR3 is made up of 17 amino acids. Germline CDR1 is SGHVS and CDR2 is FQNEAQ. The CDR3 coding sequence is TGTGCCAGCAGCTTAGCCACACTAGCGGGGAGCACAGATACGCAGTATTTT. This sequence encodes CASSLATLAGSTDTQYF.

This sequence joins TRBV9 and TRBJ1-5; D gene unclear. The CDR3 consists of 14 residues. The V end was cut by 4 bases, the J end by 0 bases, with 8 bases between. The germline V gene has CDR1 SGDLS and CDR2 YYNGEE. The CDR3 DNA follows: TGTGCCAGCAGCTCAGGCTATAGCAATCAGCCCCAGCATTTT. Amino acids: CASSSGYSNQPQHF.